The T cell receptor (beta chain) described here comes from a study of cytomegalovirus exposure and HLA in healthy donors. Study observations and caveats: The majority of CMV-associated TCR beta chains were reported as apparently HLA-restricted in a later analysis. The Asian-associated ancestry cluster reportedly had fewer N-insertions than the approximately 700-donor mean in a later analysis. Across donors, most TCRs were seen rarely, yet some public ones were widespread.

This CDR3 spans 16 amino acids. Germline CDR1 MGHRA, CDR2 YSYEKL. The ends were cut back, 1 base at V and 0 bases at J, with 11 bases in the middle. While unrecorded immune exposures were likely, the donors were nominally healthy when sampled. Vbeta (60) and Jbeta (13) primers were used in the PCR. Clones were read by immunoSEQ multiplex PCR, and TCRdb kept only the in-frame ones, dropping some. The repertoire holds 150,000 to 200,000 clones, 75% to 80% seen once, with over 12% in the top ten. Concerning this clone itself: The antigen remains unidentified.

This receptor was obtained from a middle-aged man in good health and CMV-seropositive. The sequencing input was PBMCs. V gene TRBV4-1 combines with J gene TRBJ2-3, with a possible D match to TRBD1 (5 bases). CDR3 DNA: TGCGCCAGCAGCCAAGTTCAGGGTGTAAGCACAGATACGCAGTATTTT. This encodes CASSQVQGVSTDTQYF.